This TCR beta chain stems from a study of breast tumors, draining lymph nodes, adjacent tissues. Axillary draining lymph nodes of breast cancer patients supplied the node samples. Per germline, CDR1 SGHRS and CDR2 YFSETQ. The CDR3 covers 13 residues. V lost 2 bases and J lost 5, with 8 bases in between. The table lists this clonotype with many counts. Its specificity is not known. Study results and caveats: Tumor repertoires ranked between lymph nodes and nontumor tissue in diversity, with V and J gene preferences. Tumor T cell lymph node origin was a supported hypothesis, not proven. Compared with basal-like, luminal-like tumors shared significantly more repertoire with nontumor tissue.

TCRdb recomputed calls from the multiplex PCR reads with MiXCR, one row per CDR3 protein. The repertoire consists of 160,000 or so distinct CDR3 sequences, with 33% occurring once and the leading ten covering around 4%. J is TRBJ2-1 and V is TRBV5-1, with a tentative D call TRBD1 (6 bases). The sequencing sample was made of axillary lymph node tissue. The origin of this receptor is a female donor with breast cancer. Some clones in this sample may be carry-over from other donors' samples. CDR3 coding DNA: TGCGCCAGCAGCTTACAGGGTCACAATGAGCAGTTCTTC. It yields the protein CASSLQGHNEQFF.